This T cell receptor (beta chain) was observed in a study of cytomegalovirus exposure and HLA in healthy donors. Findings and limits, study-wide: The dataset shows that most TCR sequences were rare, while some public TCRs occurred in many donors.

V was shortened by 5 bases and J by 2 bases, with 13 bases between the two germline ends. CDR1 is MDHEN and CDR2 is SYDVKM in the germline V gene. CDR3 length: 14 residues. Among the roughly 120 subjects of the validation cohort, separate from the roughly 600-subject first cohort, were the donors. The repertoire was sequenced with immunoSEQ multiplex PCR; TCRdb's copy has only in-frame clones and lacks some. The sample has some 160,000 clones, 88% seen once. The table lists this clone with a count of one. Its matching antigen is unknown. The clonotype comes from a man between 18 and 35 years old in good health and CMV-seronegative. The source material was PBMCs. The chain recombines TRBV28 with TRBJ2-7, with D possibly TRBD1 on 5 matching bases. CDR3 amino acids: CASSALDIPYEQYF. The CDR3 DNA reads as TGTGCCAGCAGTGCCTTGGACATCCCCTACGAGCAGTACTTC.